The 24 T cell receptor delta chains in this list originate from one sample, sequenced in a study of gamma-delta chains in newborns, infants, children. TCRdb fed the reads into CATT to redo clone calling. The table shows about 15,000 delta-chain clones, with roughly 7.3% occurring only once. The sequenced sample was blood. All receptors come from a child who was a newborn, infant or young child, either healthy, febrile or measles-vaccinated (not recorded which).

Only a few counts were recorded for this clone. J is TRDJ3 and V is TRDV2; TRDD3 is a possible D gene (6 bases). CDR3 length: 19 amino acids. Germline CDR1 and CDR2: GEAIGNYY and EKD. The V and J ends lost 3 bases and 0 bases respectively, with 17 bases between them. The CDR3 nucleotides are TGTGCCTGTGACTTGTGGGGGGAATCAAGCTCCTGGGACACCCGACAGATGTTTTTC. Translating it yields CACDLWGESSSWDTRQMFF.

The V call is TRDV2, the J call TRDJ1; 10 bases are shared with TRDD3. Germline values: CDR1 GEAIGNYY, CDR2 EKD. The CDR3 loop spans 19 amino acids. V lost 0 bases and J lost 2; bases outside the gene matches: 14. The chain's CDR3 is CACDTVSVLGDRGTDKLIF. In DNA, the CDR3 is TGTGCCTGTGACACCGTTAGCGTCCTGGGGGATAGAGGGACCGATAAACTCATCTTT.

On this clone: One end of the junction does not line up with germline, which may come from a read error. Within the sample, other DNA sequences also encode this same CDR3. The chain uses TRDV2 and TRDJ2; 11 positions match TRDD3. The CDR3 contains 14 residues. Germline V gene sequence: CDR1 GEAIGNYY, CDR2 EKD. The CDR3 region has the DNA TGTGCCTGTGACGCCCTGGGGGATACAGCACAGCTCTTCTTT. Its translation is CACDALGDTAQLFF.

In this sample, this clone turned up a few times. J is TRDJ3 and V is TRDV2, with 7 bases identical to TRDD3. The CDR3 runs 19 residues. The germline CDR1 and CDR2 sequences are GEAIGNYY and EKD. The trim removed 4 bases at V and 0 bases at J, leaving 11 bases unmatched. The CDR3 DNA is TGTGCCTGTGATGACGCTGGGGGCCCAAGCTCCTGGGACACCCGACAGATGTTTTTC. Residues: CACDDAGGPSSWDTRQMFF.

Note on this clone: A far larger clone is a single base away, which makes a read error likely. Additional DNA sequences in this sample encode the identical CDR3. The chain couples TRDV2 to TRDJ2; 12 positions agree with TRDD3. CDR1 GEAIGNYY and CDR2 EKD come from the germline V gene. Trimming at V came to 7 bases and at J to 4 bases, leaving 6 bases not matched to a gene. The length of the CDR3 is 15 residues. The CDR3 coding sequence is TGTGCCTGCGACGTACTGGGGGATACGACAGCACAACTCTTCTTT. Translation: CACDVLGDTTAQLFF.

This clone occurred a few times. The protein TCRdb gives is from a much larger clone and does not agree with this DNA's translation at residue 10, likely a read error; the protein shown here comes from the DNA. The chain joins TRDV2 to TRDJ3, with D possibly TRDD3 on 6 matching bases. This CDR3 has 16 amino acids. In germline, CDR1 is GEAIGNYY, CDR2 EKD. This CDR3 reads CACDTVGAWGTRQMFF. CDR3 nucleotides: TGTGCCTGTGACACCGTGGGGGCCTGGGGCACCCGACAGATGTTTTTC.

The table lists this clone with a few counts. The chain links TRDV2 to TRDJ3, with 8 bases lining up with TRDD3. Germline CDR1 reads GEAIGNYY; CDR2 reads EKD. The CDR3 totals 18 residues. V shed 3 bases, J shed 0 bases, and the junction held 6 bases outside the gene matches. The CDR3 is CACDVLGGYSWDTRQMFF. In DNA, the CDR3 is TGTGCCTGTGACGTACTGGGGGGATACTCCTGGGACACCCGACAGATGTTTTTC.

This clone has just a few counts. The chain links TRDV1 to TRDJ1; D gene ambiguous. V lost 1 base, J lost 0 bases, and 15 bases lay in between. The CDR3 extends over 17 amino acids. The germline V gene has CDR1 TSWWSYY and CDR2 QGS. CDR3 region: CALGEPLNDVYTDKLIF. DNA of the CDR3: TGTGCTCTTGGGGAACCCCTAAATGATGTGTACACCGATAAACTCATCTTT.

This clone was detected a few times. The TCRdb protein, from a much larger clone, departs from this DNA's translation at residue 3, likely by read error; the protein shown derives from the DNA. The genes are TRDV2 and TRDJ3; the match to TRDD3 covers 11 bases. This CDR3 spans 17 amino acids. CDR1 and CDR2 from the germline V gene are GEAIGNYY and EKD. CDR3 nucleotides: TGTGCCCGTGACAACTGGGGGATATCCTGGGACACCCGACAGATGTTTTTC. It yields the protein CARDNWGISWDTRQMFF.

The CDR3 DNA is TGTGCCTGTGACCCTCTACTGGGGGCTATTACAAGCTCCTGGGACACCCGACAGATGTTTTTC. As protein: CACDPLLGAITSSWDTRQMFF. The genes are TRDV2 and TRDJ3, with TRDD3 identical over 8 bases. The CDR3 contains 21 residues. The V and J ends lost 3 bases and 0 bases, in that order; junction bases with no gene match: 15. CDR1 and CDR2 from the germline V gene are GEAIGNYY and EKD.

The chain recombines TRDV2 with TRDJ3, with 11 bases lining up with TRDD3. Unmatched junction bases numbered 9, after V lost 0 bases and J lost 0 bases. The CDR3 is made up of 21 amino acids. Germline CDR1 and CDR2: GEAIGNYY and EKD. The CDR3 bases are TGTGCCTGTGACACCGTACAACTGGGGGATATTTCCTCCTGGGACACCCGACAGATGTTTTTC. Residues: CACDTVQLGDISSWDTRQMFF.

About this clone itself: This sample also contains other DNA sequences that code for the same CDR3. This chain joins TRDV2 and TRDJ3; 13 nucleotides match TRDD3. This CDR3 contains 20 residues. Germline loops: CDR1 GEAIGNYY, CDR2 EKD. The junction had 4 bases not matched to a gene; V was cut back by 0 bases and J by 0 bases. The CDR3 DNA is TGTGCCTGTGACACCGTTAACTGGGGGATACGCTCCTGGGACACCCGACAGATGTTTTTC. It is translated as CACDTVNWGIRSWDTRQMFF.

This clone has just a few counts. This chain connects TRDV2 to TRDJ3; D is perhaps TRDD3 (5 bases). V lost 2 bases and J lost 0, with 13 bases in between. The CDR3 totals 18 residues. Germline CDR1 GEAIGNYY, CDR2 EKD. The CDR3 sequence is CACDMGTPSSWDTRQMFF. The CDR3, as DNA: TGTGCCTGTGACATGGGGACCCCGAGCTCCTGGGACACCCGACAGATGTTTTTC.

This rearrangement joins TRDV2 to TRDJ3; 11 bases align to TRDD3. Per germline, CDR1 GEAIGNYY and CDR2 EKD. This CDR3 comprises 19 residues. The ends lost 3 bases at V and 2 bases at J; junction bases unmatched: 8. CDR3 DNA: TGTGCCTGTGACTCCGCCGTACTGGGGGATACCTGGGACACCCGACAGATGTTTTTC. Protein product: CACDSAVLGDTWDTRQMFF.

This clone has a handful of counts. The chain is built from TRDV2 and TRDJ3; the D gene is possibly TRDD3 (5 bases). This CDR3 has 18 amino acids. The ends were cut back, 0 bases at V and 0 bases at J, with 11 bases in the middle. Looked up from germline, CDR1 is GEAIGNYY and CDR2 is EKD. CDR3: CACDTWGPISWDTRQMFF. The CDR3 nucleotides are TGTGCCTGTGACACCTGGGGACCCATCTCCTGGGACACCCGACAGATGTTTTTC.

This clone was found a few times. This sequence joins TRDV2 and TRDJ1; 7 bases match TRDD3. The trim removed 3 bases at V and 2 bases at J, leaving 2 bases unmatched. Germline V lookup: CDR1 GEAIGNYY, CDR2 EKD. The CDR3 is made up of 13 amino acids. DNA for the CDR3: TGTGCCTGTGACCTACTGGGGACCGATAAACTCATCTTT. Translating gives CACDLLGTDKLIF.

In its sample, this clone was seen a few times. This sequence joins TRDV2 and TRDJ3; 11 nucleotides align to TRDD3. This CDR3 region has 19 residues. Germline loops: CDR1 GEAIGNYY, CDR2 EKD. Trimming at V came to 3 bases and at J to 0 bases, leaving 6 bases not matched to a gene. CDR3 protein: CACDVLGDIVSWDTRQMFF. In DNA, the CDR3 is TGTGCCTGTGACGTACTGGGGGATATAGTCTCCTGGGACACCCGACAGATGTTTTTC.

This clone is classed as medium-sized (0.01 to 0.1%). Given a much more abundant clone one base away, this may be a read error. In nucleotides, the CDR3 is TGTGCCTGTGACTACTGGGGGAGCTCCTTGGACACCCGACAGATGTTTTTC. Translated: CACDYWGSSLDTRQMFF. This rearrangement joins TRDV2 to TRDJ3; 9 nucleotides align to TRDD3. In germline, CDR1 is GEAIGNYY, CDR2 EKD. This CDR3 contains 17 residues.

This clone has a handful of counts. The DNA of the CDR3 is TGTGCCTGTGACTCCCTACTGGGGGTTACCCGCTCCTGGGACACCCGACAGATGTTTTTC. Its protein product is CACDSLLGVTRSWDTRQMFF. The chain employs TRDV2 and TRDJ3; 8 bases are a match to TRDD3. The germline CDR1 and CDR2 sequences are GEAIGNYY and EKD. The CDR3 is 20 amino acids. V shed 3 bases, J shed 0 bases, and the junction held 12 bases outside the gene matches.

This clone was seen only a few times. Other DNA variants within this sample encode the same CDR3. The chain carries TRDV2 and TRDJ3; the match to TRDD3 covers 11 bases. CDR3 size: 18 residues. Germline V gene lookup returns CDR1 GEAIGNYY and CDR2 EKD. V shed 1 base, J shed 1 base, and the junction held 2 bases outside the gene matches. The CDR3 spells CACDTLGDKSWDTRQMFF. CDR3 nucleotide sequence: TGTGCCTGTGACACACTGGGGGATAAGTCCTGGGACACCCGACAGATGTTTTTC.

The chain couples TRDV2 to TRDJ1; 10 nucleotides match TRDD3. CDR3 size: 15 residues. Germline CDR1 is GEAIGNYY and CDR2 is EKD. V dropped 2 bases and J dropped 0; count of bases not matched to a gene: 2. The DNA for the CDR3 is TGTGCCTGTGACATCTGGGGGATAAACACCGATAAACTCATCTTT. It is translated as CACDIWGINTDKLIF.

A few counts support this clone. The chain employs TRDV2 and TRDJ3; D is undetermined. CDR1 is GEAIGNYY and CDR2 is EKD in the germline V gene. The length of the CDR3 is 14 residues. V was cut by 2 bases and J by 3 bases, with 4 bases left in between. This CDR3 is CACDRYWDTRQMFF. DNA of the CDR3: TGTGCCTGTGACAGATACTGGGACACCCGACAGATGTTTTTC.

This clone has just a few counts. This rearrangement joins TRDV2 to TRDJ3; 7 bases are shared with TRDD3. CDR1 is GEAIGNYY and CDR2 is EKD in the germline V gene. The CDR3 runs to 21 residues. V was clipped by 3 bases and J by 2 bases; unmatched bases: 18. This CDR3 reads CACDARAMRGYYPWDTRQMFF. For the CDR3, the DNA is TGTGCCTGTGACGCCCGGGCTATGAGGGGATATTACCCCTGGGACACCCGACAGATGTTTTTC.

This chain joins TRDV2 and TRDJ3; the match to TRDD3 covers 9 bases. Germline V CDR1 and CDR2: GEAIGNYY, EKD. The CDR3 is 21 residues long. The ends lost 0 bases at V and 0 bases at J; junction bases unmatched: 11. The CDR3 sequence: CACDTVLGDSKSSWDTRQMFF. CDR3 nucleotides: TGTGCCTGTGACACCGTACTGGGGGACTCGAAAAGCTCCTGGGACACCCGACAGATGTTTTTC.